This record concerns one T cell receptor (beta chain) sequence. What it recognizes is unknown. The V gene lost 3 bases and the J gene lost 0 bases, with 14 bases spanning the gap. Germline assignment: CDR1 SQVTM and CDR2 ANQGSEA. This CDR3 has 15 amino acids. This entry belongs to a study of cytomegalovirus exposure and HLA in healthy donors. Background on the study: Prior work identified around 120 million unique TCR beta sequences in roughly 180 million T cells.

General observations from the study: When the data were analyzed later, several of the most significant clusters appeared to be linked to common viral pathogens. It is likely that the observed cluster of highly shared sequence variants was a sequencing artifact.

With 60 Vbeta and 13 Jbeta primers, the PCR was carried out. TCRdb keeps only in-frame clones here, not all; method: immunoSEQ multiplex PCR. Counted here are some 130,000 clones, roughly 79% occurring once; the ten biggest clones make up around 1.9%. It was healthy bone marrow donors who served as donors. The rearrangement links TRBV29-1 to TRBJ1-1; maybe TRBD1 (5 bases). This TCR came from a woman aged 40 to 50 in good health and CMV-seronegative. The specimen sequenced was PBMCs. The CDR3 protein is CSVEGLTVMNTEAFF. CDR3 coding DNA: TGCAGCGTTGAGGGGCTTACAGTCATGAACACTGAAGCTTTCTTT.